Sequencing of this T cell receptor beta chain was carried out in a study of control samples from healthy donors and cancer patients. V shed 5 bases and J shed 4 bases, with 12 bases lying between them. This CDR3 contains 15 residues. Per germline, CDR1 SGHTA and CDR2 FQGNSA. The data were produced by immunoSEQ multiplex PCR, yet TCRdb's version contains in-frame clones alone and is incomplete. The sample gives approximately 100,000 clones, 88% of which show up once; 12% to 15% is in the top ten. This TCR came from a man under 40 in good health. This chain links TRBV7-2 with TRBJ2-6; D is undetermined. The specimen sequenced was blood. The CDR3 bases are TGTGCCAGCAGCCCCCTCGGTTCGGGGGCCAACGTCCTGACTTTC. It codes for CASSPLGSGANVLTF.